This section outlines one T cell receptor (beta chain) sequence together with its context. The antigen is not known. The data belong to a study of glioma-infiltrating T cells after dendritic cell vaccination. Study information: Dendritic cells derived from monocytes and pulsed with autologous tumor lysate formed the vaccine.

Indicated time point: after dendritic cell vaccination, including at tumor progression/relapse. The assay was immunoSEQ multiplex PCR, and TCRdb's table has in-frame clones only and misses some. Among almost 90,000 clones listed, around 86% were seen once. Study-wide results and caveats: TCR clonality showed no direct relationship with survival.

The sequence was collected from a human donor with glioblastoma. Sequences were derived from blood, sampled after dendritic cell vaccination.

The DNA of the CDR3 is TGTGCCAGCAGCCATGACAGGCCCAATGAGCAGTTCTTC. This gives the protein CASSHDRPNEQFF. V and J are TRBV7-9 and TRBJ2-1; TRBD1 might be the D (6 bases). Germline V CDR1 and CDR2: SEHNR, FQNEAQ (reference sequence). The length of the CDR3 is 13 residues. V was cut by 5 bases and J by 6 bases, with 11 bases left in between.